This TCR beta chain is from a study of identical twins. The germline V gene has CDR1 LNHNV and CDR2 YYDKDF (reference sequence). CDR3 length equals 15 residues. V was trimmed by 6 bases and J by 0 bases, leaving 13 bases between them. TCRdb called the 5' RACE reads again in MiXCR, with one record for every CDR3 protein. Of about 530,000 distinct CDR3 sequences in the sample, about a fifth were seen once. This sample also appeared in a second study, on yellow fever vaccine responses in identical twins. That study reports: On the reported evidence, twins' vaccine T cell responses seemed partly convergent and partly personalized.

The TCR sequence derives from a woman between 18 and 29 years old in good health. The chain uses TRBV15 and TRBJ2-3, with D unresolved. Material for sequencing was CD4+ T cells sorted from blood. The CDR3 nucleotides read TGTGCCACCAGAAAAGACGGCATGAGCACAGATACGCAGTATTTT. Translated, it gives CATRKDGMSTDTQYF.